What follows are 23 T cell receptor beta chains derived from one specimen sequenced in a study of blood T cell repertoires in COVID-19. Sequencing used immunoSEQ multiplex PCR; TCRdb keeps in-frame clones, though not all of them. The sample contains about 80,000 clones, about 68% of which appear only once. Sequenced: peripheral blood. All receptors come from a man aged 50-59 years with active or convalescent COVID-19.

This sequence joins TRBV6-2 or TRBV6-3 and TRBJ2-3, with TRBD2 identical over 10 bases. J gave up 4 bases and V 5 bases, and 12 bases lay outside the gene matches. The germline V gene encodes CDR1 MNHEY and CDR2 SVGEGT. This CDR3 contains 17 residues. CDR3 sequence reads: CASSPPPWSGGADTQYF. In DNA, the CDR3 is TGTGCCAGCAGTCCCCCCCCGTGGAGCGGGGGGGCAGATACGCAGTATTTT.

This chain connects TRBV5-1 to TRBJ2-7; tentative D call: TRBD2 (5 bases). The CDR3 has 16 amino acids. CDR1 is SGHRS, CDR2 YFSETQ, per germline. The V gene lost 4 bases and the J gene lost 7 bases, with 24 bases spanning the gap. CDR3 sequence reads: CASSPRGNSPLLEQYF. DNA for the CDR3: TGCGCCAGCAGCCCAAGAGGGAATTCCCCCCTACTGGAGCAGTACTTC.

This chain connects TRBV18 to TRBJ1-1, with D tentatively TRBD1 (6 bases). Germline loops: CDR1 KGHSH, CDR2 LQKENI. There are 16 residues in the CDR3. Trimming stripped 3 bases from V and 4 bases from J, with 18 bases between. In DNA, the CDR3 is TGTGCCAGCTCACCCACTCGGGGGGGCGGTCTCACTGAAGCTTTCTTT. It is translated as CASSPTRGGGLTEAFF.

This clone was detected a few times. The chain is built from TRBV28 and TRBJ2-2; D might be TRBD1 (5 bases). V was pared by 7 bases and J by 4 bases, with 16 bases between. Germline lookup yields CDR1 MDHEN and CDR2 SYDVKM. This CDR3 comprises 15 residues. The CDR3 protein is CASTDSQPGTGELFF. The CDR3, as DNA: TGTGCCAGCACCGACAGTCAGCCGGGCACCGGGGAGCTGTTTTTT. The entire variable domain, with the rest obtained from reference TRBV28 and TRBJ2-2, is as follows: DVKVTQSSRYLVKRTGEKVFLECVQDMDHENMFWYRQDPGLGLRLIYFSYDVKMKEKGDIPEGYSVSREKKERFSLILESASTNQTSMYLCASTDSQPGTGELFFGEGSRLTVL.

The rearrangement uses TRBV3-1 (or the pseudogene TRBV3-2) and TRBJ2-7, with TRBD1 identical over 9 bases. This CDR3 comprises 15 residues. With 4 bases clipped from V and 0 bases from J, the junction kept 4 bases outside the gene matches. Germline CDR1 reads LGHDT; CDR2 reads YNNKEL (reference sequence). CDR3 sequence (DNA): TGTGCCAGCAGCCCCGGGACAGGGAGCTCCTACGAGCAGTACTTC. It codes for CASSPGTGSSYEQYF.

This chain links TRBV6-5 with TRBJ1-3; TRBD1 aligns across 8 bases. Germline-derived CDR1 and CDR2 are MNHEY and SVGAGI. The CDR3 has 15 amino acids. Unmatched junction bases numbered 6, after V lost 6 bases and J lost 2 bases. The CDR3 DNA sequence: TGTGCCAGCAGGTCCTCAGGGGGCACTGGAAACACCATATATTTT. Translation gives CASRSSGGTGNTIYF.

The chain carries TRBV29-1 and TRBJ1-1; tentative D call: TRBD1 (6 bases). The CDR3 has 12 residues. Trimming removed 6 bases at V and 5 bases at J, with 13 bases between. Germline CDR1 and CDR2: SQVTM and ANQGSEA. CDR3 bases: TGCAGCGTCGTCCGCCAGGGGACTGAAGCTTTCTTT. The encoded protein is CSVVRQGTEAFF.

J is TRBJ1-1 and V is TRBV4-1; D remains unclear. The CDR3 has 14 amino acids. From germline, CDR1 is MGHRA and CDR2 YSYEKL. Between the trimmed V and J ends, which lost 3 bases and 0 bases, there was a span of 8 bases. CDR3: CASSHPGMNTEAFF. In DNA, the CDR3 is TGCGCCAGCAGCCATCCCGGGATGAACACTGAAGCTTTCTTT.

The rearrangement joins TRBV5-6 to TRBJ2-1; TRBD2 matches 8 bases. V dropped 3 bases and J dropped 4; count of bases not matched to a gene: 3. CDR1 is SGHDT, CDR2 YYEEEE, per germline. The CDR3 extends over 14 amino acids. The CDR3 loop is CASSSGTRYNEQFF. CDR3 DNA sequence: TGTGCCAGCAGCTCCGGGACTAGGTACAATGAGCAGTTCTTC.

The V call is TRBV7-6, the J call TRBJ2-5, with 12 bases lining up with TRBD2. V shed 4 bases, J shed 0 bases, and the junction held 3 bases outside the gene matches. This CDR3 contains 16 residues. Germline values: CDR1 SGHVS, CDR2 FNYEAQ. Here the CDR3 reads CASSSWTSGDQETQYF. CDR3 bases: TGTGCCAGCAGCTCCTGGACTAGCGGGGACCAAGAGACCCAGTACTTC.

This chain connects TRBV3-1 (or the pseudogene TRBV3-2) to TRBJ2-1, with a possible D match to TRBD2 (5 bases). Germline lookup yields CDR1 LGHDT and CDR2 YNNKEL (reference sequence). This CDR3 has 18 amino acids. V dropped 0 bases and J dropped 2 bases, with 17 bases sitting between them. CDR3 protein: CASSQDPDGSEPYNEQFF. The CDR3 DNA reads as TGTGCCAGCAGCCAAGATCCCGACGGTAGCGAGCCCTACAATGAGCAGTTCTTC.

Notes on this clone: A much larger clone lies one base from this, so it may be a read error. The chain uses TRBV5-4 and TRBJ1-1; D not resolved. The CDR3 sequence is 13 residues long. Trimming shortened V by 4 bases and J by 0 bases, and 7 bases separated the two germline ends. Germline V gene lookup returns CDR1 SGHNT and CDR2 YYREEE (reference sequence). The chain's CDR3 is CASSLEVNTEAFF. The CDR3 nucleotides read TGTGCCAGCAGCCTCGAGGTGAACACTGAAGCTTTCTTT.

The chain carries TRBV3-1 (or the pseudogene TRBV3-2) and TRBJ1-4; 10 bases line up with TRBD1. Unmatched junction bases numbered 3, after V lost 0 bases and J lost 2 bases. The CDR3 totals 17 residues. Looked up from germline, CDR1 is LGHDT and CDR2 is YNNKEL (reference sequence). The CDR3 nucleotides read TGTGCCAGCAGCCAAGAAGCGGGACAGGGGACTAATGAAAAACTGTTTTTT. It encodes CASSQEAGQGTNEKLFF.

This chain joins TRBV18 and TRBJ2-3, with D possibly matching TRBD1 (6 bases). The CDR3 consists of 16 residues. Trimming removed 3 bases from V and 2 bases from J, with 15 bases in between. CDR1 is KGHSH, CDR2 LQKENI, per germline. CDR3 in amino acids: CASSPGQKGNTDTQYF. CDR3 DNA: TGTGCCAGCTCACCCGGACAGAAAGGGAACACAGATACGCAGTATTTT.

This sequence joins TRBV9 and TRBJ1-2, with 10 bases that match TRBD1. CDR3 length equals 15 residues. The V gene end was trimmed by 0 bases and the J gene end by 4 bases; junction bases not matched to a gene: 3. Germline CDR1 reads SGDLS; CDR2 reads YYNGEE. The CDR3 here is CASSVEDRGVYGYTF. DNA of the CDR3: TGTGCCAGCAGCGTAGAGGACAGGGGGGTCTATGGCTACACCTTC. Full variable domain (rest looked up from reference TRBV9 and TRBJ1-2): DSGVTQTPKHLITATGQRVTLRCSPRSGDLSVYWYQQSLDQGLQFLIQYYNGEERAKGNILERFSAQQFPDLHSELNLSSLELGDSALYFCASSVEDRGVYGYTFGSGTRLTVV.

The chain is built from TRBV18 and TRBJ1-6; 8 bases match TRBD1. Germline values: CDR1 KGHSH, CDR2 LQKENI. Losses at the gene ends were 5 bases for V and 0 bases for J; bases not matched to a gene: 6. This CDR3 comprises 17 residues. The CDR3 protein is CASSEETGGSYNSPLHF. As DNA, the CDR3 is TGTGCCAGCTCAGAGGAAACAGGGGGCTCCTATAATTCACCCCTCCACTTT.

This clone came up a few times. The rearrangement uses TRBV27 and TRBJ1-5; D is perhaps TRBD1 (5 bases). There are 14 residues in the CDR3. Germline values: CDR1 MNHEY, CDR2 SMNVEV (reference sequence). Trimming pared 5 bases from V and 6 bases from J, leaving 14 bases between. The CDR3 is CASSAIRVGQPQHF. The CDR3 DNA reads as TGTGCCAGCAGTGCGATCAGGGTGGGTCAGCCCCAGCATTTT.

The chain couples TRBV28 to TRBJ1-3; no clear D gene. Trimming pared 5 bases from V and 4 bases from J, leaving 12 bases between. The CDR3 covers 14 residues. Germline CDR1 MDHEN, CDR2 SYDVKM. The chain's CDR3 is CASSEQWKGNTIYF. In DNA, the CDR3 is TGTGCCAGCAGTGAACAGTGGAAGGGAAACACCATATATTTT.

CDR3 in DNA: TGTGCCAGCAGCTTTGGCCGCAATGAGCAGTTCTTC. Translated: CASSFGRNEQFF. The rearrangement uses TRBV11-2 and TRBJ2-1; no firm D call. The CDR3 length is 12 residues. V lost 3 bases and J lost 6, with 6 bases in between. The germline gives CDR1 SGHAT, CDR2 FQNNGV. The variable domain in full, completed from reference TRBV11-2 and TRBJ2-1, reads EAGVAQSPRYKIIEKRQSVAFWCNPISGHATLYWYQQILGQGPKLLIQFQNNGVVDDSQLPKDRFSAERLKGVDSTLKIQPAKLEDSAVYLCASSFGRNEQFFGPGTRLTVL.

CDR3: CASSFAGGGTDTQYF. CDR3 nucleotide sequence: TGTGCCAGCAGCTTCGCGGGGGGGGGTACAGATACGCAGTATTTT. The chain joins TRBV5-4 to TRBJ2-3; 9 bases match TRBD2. J was trimmed by 3 bases and V by 2 bases; bases with no gene match: 4. The CDR3 contains 15 residues. Germline loops: CDR1 SGHNT, CDR2 YYREEE (reference sequence).

The CDR3 DNA sequence: TGTGCCAGCAGTTACGGGACAGCTGGAAACACCATATATTTT. Its translation: CASSYGTAGNTIYF. The V and J genes are TRBV6-6 and TRBJ1-3, with 7 bases aligning to TRBD1. CDR1 is MNHNY and CDR2 is SVGAGI in the germline V gene (reference sequence). CDR3 length equals 14 residues. The V gene end was trimmed by 2 bases and the J gene end by 2 bases; junction bases not matched to a gene: 0.

This chain connects TRBV3-1 (or the pseudogene TRBV3-2) to TRBJ1-6; D is unclear. The CDR3 spans 16 residues. Germline V gene lookup returns CDR1 LGHDT and CDR2 YNNKEL (reference sequence). Trimming removed 0 bases from V and 3 bases from J, with 9 bases in between. The CDR3 bases are TGTGCCAGCAGCCAAGATCTGGTCAGCTATAATTCACCCCTCCACTTT. Amino acids: CASSQDLVSYNSPLHF.

The chain employs TRBV11-2 and TRBJ1-3; D is uncertain. The V gene's germline CDR1 is SGHAT and CDR2 FQNNGV. Between the trimmed V and J ends, which lost 1 base and 1 base, there was a span of 5 bases. The CDR3 consists of 14 residues. The CDR3 is CASSLAGSGNTIYF. The CDR3, as DNA: TGTGCCAGCAGCTTAGCGGGTTCTGGAAACACCATATATTTT.